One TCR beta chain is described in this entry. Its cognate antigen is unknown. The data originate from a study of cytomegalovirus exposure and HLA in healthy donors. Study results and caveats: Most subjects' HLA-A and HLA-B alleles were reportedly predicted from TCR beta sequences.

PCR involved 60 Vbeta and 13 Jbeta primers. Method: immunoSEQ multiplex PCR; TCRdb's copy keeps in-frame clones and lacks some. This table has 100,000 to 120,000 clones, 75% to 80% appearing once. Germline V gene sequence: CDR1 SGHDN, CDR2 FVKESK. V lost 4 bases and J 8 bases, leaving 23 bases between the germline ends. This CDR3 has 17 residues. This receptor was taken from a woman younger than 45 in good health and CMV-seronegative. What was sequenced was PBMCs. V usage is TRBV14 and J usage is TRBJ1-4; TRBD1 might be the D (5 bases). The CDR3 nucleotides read TGTGCCAGCAGCCCAAAGCTGGGGGGGACGTACGGCGAAAAACTGTTTTTT. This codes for CASSPKLGGTYGEKLFF.